This passage covers 9 T cell receptor beta chains from one sample sequenced in a study of regulatory T cells in long-lasting Graves disease. Libraries of TCR beta came from iRepertoire HTBI primers plus Arm-PCR of CDR3 regions. Each CDR3 protein is one row after TCRdb ran MiXCR on the multiplex PCR reads. The table records about 460,000 distinct CDR3 sequences, approximately 14% of them present only once. Regarding time point: newly diagnosed GD, antithyroid drugs for less than 3 months. From PBMCs, RNA was extracted and then used to make the TCR library. These data are also associated with another study on T cells in Graves' hyperthyroidism and ophthalmopathy.

The sample in question was peripheral blood mononuclear cells (PBMCs), obtained at new diagnosis, from a patient treated with antithyroid drugs. Receptors were obtained from a woman aged 45-65 years with Graves disease.

This clonotype was counted between two and nine times. This chain uses TRBV4-2 with TRBJ1-5; D is unclear. The CDR3 is 14 residues long. V lost 4 bases, J lost 2 bases, and 9 bases lay in between. Germline V gives CDR1 LGHNA, CDR2 YNFKEQ. The CDR3 sequence: CASSLAGRNQPQHF. As DNA, the CDR3 is TGTGCCAGCAGCCTAGCCGGACGCAATCAGCCCCAGCATTTT.

This clonotype was recorded only once. V and J are TRBV5-4 and TRBJ2-2; no firm D call. CDR3 length: 16 residues. Germline CDR1 is SGHNT and CDR2 is YYREEE (reference sequence). V dropped 1 base and J dropped 2 bases, with 12 bases sitting between them. The CDR3 sequence: CASSLIPDVNTGELFF. The DNA of the CDR3 is TGTGCCAGCAGCTTGATCCCGGACGTCAACACCGGGGAGCTGTTTTTT.

The gene calls are TRBV5-1 and TRBJ2-1, with 10 bases lining up with TRBD1. With the DNA end fitting TRBJ2-5 better, the J assignment may be wrong. This CDR3 has 15 amino acids. Germline V gives CDR1 SGHRS, CDR2 YFSETQ. The CDR3 sequence is CASSPYGQGGETQYF. The CDR3 coding sequence is TGCGCCAGCAGCCCCTACGGACAGGGGGGGGAGACCCAGTACTTC.

CDR3 region: CSVGFGNTIYF. In DNA form, the CDR3 reads TGCAGCGTAGGGTTTGGAAACACCATATATTTT. The chain joins TRBV29-1 to TRBJ1-3; D is unclear. Germline loops: CDR1 SQVTM, CDR2 ANQGSEA. The CDR3 has 11 residues. Trimming shortened V by 6 bases and J by 3 bases, and 6 bases separated the two germline ends.

J is TRBJ1-2 and V is TRBV5-4; the match to TRBD1 covers 7 bases. Germline lookup yields CDR1 SGHNT and CDR2 YYREEE (reference sequence). Trimming cost V 4 bases and J 6 bases; bases outside gene matches: 9. CDR3 length equals 14 residues. The CDR3 sequence: CASSRDRRTDGYTF. DNA for the CDR3: TGTGCCAGCAGCAGGGACAGACGAACGGATGGCTACACCTTC. Full variable domain (missing parts from reference TRBV5-4 and TRBJ1-2): ETGVTQSPTHLIKTRGQQVTLRCSSQSGHNTVSWYQQALGQGPQFIFQYYREEENGRGNFPPRFSGLQFPNYSSELNVNALELDDSALYLCASSRDRRTDGYTFGSGTRLTVV.

This clonotype appeared many times. The chain has TRBV7-9 and TRBJ2-1; D is unresolved. This CDR3 spans 15 amino acids. In germline, CDR1 is SEHNR, CDR2 FQNEAQ (reference sequence). V lost 2 bases and J lost 6, with 14 bases in between. As DNA, the CDR3 is TGTGCCAGCAGCTTAAGCCAACTATTGACCAATGAGCAGTTCTTC. Encoded protein: CASSLSQLLTNEQFF. Complete variable domain (other parts from reference TRBV7-9 and TRBJ2-1): DTGVSQNPRHKITKRGQNVTFRCDPISEHNRLYWYRQTLGQGPEFLTYFQNEAQLEKSRLLSDRFSAERPKGSFSTLEIQRTEQGDSAMYLCASSLSQLLTNEQFFGPGTRLTVL.

Ten or more counts support this clonotype. This chain joins TRBV3-1 and TRBJ1-1; no firm D call. The CDR3 extends over 15 amino acids. Germline V gives CDR1 LGHDT, CDR2 YNNKEL (reference sequence). Trimming removed 0 bases at V and 1 base at J, with 9 bases between. CDR3: CASSQDGPGNTEAFF. The CDR3 DNA sequence: TGTGCCAGCAGCCAAGACGGGCCAGGGAACACTGAAGCTTTCTTT.

This clonotype appeared many times. This chain joins TRBV2 and TRBJ1-6; 8 nucleotides agree with TRBD1. The CDR3 has 13 residues. The germline CDR1 and CDR2 sequences are SNHLY and FYNNEI. Trimming removed 8 bases from V and 10 bases from J; junction bases left unmatched: 7. The CDR3 is CASCGQGASPLHF. The DNA of the CDR3 is TGTGCCAGCTGTGGACAGGGTGCGTCACCCCTCCACTTT.

This clonotype was observed many times. The chain joins TRBV7-2 to TRBJ2-7, with 8 nucleotides matching TRBD2. This CDR3 is 15 amino acids long. V shed 4 bases, J shed 6 bases, and the junction held 11 bases outside the gene matches. Looked up from germline, CDR1 is SGHTA and CDR2 is FQGNSA. The CDR3 loop is CASSSLGREGGEQYF. The DNA of the CDR3 is TGTGCCAGCAGCTCCCTTGGTCGGGAGGGTGGCGAGCAGTACTTC.